The present T cell receptor beta chain was sequenced within a study of T cells in localized non-small cell lung cancer. The data were produced by immunoSEQ multiplex PCR, yet TCRdb's version contains in-frame clones alone and is incomplete. The table has 25,000 to 35,000 clones, about 90% seen once. Germline assignment: CDR1 WSHSY and CDR2 SAAADI. This CDR3 spans 15 amino acids. V was shortened by 4 bases and J by 2 bases, with 15 bases between the two germline ends. This specimen consisted of PBMCs, obtained before any cancer treatment. This sequence originates from a man aged 35-75 years with stage II lung adenocarcinoma. V gene TRBV10-2 combines with J gene TRBJ2-7; maybe TRBD2 (6 bases). CDR3 protein: CASSVEGIRTYEQYF. The DNA of the CDR3 is TGCGCCAGCAGTGTGGAGGGAATAAGGACCTACGAGCAGTACTTC.